The sequence of this T cell receptor beta chain was determined in a study of memory B cells and T cells in multiple sclerosis. Generated by immunoSEQ multiplex PCR, the TCRdb table keeps only in-frame clones and is missing some. The table lists over 6,500 clones, roughly 61% of them singletons. Trimming pared 4 bases from V and 6 bases from J, leaving 11 bases between. Germline V gene data show CDR1 as SGHNT and CDR2 as YYREEE (reference sequence). This CDR3 has 13 amino acids. This clone was detected once. The material sequenced was memory (CD45RO+) CD8+ T cells from blood. This receptor was identified in a human donor with multiple sclerosis. This chain joins TRBV5-4 and TRBJ2-1; tentative D call: TRBD2 (5 bases). This CDR3 reads CASSPRTVNEQFF. The CDR3 region has the DNA TGTGCCAGCAGCCCCAGGACTGTCAATGAGCAGTTCTTC.